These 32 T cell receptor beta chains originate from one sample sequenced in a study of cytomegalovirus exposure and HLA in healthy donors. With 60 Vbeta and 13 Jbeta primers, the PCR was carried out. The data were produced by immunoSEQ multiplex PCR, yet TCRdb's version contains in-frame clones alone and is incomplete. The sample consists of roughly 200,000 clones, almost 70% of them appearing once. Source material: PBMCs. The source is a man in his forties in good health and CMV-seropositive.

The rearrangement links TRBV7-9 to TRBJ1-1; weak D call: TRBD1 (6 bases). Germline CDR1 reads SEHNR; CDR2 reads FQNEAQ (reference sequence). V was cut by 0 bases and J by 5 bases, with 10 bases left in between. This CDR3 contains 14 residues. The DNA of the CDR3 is TGTGCCAGCAGCTTAGCGGGAGGGGGGACTGAAGCTTTCTTT. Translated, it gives CASSLAGGGTEAFF.

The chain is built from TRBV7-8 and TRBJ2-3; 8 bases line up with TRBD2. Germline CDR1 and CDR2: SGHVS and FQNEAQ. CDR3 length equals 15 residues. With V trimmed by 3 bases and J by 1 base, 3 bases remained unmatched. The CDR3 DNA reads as TGTGCCAGCAGCTTTTTTAGCGGGGGCACAGATACGCAGTATTTT. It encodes CASSFFSGGTDTQYF.

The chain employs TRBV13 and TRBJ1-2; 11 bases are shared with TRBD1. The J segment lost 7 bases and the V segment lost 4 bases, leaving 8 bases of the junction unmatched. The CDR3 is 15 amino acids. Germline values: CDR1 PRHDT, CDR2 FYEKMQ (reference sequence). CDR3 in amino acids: CASSSGQGGLGGYTF. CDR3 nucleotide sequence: TGTGCCAGCAGCTCGGGACAGGGGGGCCTAGGTGGCTACACCTTC.

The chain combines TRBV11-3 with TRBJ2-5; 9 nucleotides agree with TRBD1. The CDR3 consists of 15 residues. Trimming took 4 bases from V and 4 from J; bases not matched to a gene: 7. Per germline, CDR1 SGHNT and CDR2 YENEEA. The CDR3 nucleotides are TGTGCCAGCAGCTCGGGACAGGGTAGTGGAGAGACCCAGTACTTC. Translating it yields CASSSGQGSGETQYF.

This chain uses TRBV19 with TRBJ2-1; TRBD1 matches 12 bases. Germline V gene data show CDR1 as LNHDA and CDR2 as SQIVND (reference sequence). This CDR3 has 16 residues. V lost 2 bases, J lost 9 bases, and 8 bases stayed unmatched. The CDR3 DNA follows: TGTGCCAGTAGTATACCGGGACAGGGGGCTGGGGGTGAGCAGTTCTTC. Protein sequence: CASSIPGQGAGGEQFF.

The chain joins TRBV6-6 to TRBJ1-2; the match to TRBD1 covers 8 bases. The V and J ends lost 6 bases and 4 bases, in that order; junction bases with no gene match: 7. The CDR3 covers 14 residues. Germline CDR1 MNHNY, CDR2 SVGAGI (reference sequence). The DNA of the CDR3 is TGTGCCAGCAGGACAGGGGCAGGGGCCTATGGCTACACCTTC. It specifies CASRTGAGAYGYTF.

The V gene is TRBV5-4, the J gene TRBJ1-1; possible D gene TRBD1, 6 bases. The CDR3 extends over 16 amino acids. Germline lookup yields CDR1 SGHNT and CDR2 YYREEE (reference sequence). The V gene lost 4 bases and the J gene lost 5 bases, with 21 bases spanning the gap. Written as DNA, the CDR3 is TGTGCCAGCAGCGAGGGGGGAGGGGGGAGGAGAACTGAAGCTTTCTTT. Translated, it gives CASSEGGGGRRTEAFF.

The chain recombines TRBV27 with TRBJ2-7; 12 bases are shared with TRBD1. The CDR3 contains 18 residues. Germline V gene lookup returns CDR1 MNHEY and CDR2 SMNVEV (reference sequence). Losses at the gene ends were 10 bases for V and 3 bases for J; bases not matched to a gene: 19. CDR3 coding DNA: TGTGCCATTCTACCCGGGACAGGGGGCGGAGCTGGTATCTACGAGCAGTACTTC. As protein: CAILPGTGGGAGIYEQYF.

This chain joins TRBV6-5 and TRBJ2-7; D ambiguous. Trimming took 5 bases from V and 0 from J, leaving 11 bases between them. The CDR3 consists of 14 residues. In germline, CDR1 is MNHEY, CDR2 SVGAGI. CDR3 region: CASSEYPSSYEQYF. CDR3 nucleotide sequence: TGTGCCAGCAGTGAGTACCCAAGCTCCTACGAGCAGTACTTC.

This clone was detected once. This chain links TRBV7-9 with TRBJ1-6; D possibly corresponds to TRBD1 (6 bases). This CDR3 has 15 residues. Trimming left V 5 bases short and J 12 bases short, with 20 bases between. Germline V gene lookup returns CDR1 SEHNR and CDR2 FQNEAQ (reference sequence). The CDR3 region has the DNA TGTGCCAGCAGCCCCCGGGACAATTCCGAAAAACCCCTCCACTTT. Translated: CASSPRDNSEKPLHF.

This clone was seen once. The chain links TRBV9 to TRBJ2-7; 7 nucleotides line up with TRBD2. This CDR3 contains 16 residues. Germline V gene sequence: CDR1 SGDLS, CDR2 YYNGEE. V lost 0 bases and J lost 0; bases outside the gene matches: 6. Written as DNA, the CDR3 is TGTGCCAGCAGCGTAGGGGTTAGCGGGCCCTCCTACGAGCAGTACTTC. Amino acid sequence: CASSVGVSGPSYEQYF.

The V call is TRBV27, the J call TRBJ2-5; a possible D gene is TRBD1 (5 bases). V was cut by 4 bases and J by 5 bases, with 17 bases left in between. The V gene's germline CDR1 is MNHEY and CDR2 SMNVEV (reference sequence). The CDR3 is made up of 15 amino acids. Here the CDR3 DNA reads TGTGCCAGCAGTTCCCCCTTCCAGGGCAGGGAGACCCAGTACTTC. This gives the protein CASSSPFQGRETQYF.

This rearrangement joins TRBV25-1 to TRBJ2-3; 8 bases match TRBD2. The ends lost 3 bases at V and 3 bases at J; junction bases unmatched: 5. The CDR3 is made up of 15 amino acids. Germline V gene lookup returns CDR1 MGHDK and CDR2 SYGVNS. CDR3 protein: CASSEPAGVTDTQYF. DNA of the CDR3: TGTGCCAGCAGTGAGCCAGCGGGGGTGACAGATACGCAGTATTTT. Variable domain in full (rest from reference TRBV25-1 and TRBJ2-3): EADIYQTPRYLVIGTGKKITLECSQTMGHDKMYWYQQDPGMELHLIHYSYGVNSTEKGDLSSESTVSRIRTEHFPLTLESARPSHTSQYLCASSEPAGVTDTQYFGPGTRLTVL.

This CDR3 is CASSLAVRGASTDTQYF. The CDR3 DNA is TGTGCCAGCAGCTTAGCGGTCAGGGGGGCTAGCACAGATACGCAGTATTTT. The chain links TRBV7-9 to TRBJ2-3; the D gene is possibly TRBD1 (7 bases). Germline V lookup: CDR1 SEHNR, CDR2 FQNEAQ (reference sequence). The ends were cut back, 0 bases at V and 0 bases at J, with 13 bases in the middle. The CDR3 sequence is 17 residues long.

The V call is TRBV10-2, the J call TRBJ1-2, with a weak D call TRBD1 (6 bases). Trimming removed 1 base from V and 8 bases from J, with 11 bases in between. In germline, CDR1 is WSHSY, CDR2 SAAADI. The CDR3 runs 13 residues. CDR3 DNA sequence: TGCGCCAGCAGTGAGTACCAGGGGAACGGCTACACCTTC. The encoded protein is CASSEYQGNGYTF.

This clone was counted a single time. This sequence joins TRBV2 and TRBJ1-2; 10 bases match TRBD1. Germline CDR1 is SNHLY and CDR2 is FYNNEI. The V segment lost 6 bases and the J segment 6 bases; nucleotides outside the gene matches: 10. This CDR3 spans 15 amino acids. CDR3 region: CASSDLGQGPNGYTF. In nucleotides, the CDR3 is TGTGCCAGCAGCGATCTGGGACAGGGGCCTAATGGCTACACCTTC.

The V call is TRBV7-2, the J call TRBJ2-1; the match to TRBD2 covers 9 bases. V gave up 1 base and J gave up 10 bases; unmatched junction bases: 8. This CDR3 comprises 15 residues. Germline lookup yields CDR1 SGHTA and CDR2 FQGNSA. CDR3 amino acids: CASSLVKRGDAEQFF. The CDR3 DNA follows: TGTGCCAGCAGCTTAGTGAAGCGGGGGGACGCCGAGCAGTTCTTC.

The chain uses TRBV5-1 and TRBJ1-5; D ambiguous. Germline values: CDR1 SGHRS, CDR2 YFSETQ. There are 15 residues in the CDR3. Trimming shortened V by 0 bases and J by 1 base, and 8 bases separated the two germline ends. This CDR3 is CASSLEGGSNQPQHF. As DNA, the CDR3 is TGCGCCAGCAGCTTGGAGGGAGGAAGCAATCAGCCCCAGCATTTT.

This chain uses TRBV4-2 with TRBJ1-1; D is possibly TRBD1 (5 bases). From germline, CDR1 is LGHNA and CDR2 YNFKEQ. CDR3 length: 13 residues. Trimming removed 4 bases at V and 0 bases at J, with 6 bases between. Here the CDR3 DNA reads TGTGCCAGCAGCCCAGGGCTGAACACTGAAGCTTTCTTT. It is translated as CASSPGLNTEAFF.

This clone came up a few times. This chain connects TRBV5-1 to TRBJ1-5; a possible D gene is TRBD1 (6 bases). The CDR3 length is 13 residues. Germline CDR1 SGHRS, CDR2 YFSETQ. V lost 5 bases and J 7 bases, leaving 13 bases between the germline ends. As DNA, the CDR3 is TGCGCCAGCAGTCGGGGGGCCGGGCAGCCCCAGCATTTT. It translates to CASSRGAGQPQHF.

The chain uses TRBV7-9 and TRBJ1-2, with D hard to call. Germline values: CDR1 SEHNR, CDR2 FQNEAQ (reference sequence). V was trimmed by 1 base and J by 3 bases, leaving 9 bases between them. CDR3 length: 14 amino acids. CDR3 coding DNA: TGTGCCAGCAGCTTAGGGCAGGAGGACTATGGCTACACCTTC. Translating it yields CASSLGQEDYGYTF. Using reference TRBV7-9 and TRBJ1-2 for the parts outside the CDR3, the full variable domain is DTGVSQNPRHKITKRGQNVTFRCDPISEHNRLYWYRQTLGQGPEFLTYFQNEAQLEKSRLLSDRFSAERPKGSFSTLEIQRTEQGDSAMYLCASSLGQEDYGYTFGSGTRLTVV.

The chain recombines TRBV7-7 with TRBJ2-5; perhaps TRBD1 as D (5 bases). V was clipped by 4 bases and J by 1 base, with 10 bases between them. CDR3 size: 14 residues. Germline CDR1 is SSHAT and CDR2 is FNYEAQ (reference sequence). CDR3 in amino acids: CASSSLGVQETQYF. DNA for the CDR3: TGTGCCAGCAGCTCCCTAGGGGTCCAAGAGACCCAGTACTTC. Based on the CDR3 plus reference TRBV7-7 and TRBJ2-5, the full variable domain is GAGVSQSPRYKVTKRGQDVTLRCDPISSHATLYWYQQALGQGPEFLTYFNYEAQPDKSGLPSDRFSAERPEGSISTLTIQRTEQRDSAMYRCASSSLGVQETQYFGPGTRLLVL.

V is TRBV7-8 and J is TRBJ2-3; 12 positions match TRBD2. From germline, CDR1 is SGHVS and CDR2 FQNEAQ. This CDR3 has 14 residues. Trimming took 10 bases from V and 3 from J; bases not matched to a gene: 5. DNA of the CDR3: TGTGCCATCAACCTAGCGGGGGGGACAGATACGCAGTATTTT. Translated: CAINLAGGTDTQYF.

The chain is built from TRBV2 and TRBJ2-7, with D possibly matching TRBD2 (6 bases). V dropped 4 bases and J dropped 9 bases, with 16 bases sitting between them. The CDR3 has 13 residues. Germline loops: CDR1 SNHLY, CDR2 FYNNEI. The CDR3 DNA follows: TGTGCCAGCAGTGTTGGAGAGGGAGGATGGCAGTACTTC. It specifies CASSVGEGGWQYF. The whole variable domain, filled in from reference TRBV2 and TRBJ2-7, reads EPEVTQTPSHQVTQMGQEVILRCVPISNHLYFYWYRQILGQKVEFLVSFYNNEISEKSEIFDDQFSVERPDGSNFTLKIRSTKLEDSAMYFCASSVGEGGWQYFGPGTRLTVT.

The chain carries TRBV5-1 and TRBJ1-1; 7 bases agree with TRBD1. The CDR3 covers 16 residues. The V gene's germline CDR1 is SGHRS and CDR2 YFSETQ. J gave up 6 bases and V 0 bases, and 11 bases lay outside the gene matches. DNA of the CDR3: TGCGCCAGCAGCTTGGGGGGGTTGGGGGGACAGCCTGAAGCTTTCTTT. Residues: CASSLGGLGGQPEAFF.

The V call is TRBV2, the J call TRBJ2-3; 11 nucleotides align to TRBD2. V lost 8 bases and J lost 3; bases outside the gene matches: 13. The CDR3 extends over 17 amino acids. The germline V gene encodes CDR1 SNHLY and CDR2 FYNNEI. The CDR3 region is CASGGLAGWQLTDTQYF. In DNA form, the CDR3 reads TGTGCCAGCGGTGGACTAGCGGGCTGGCAACTTACAGATACGCAGTATTTT. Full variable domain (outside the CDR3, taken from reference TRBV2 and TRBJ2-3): EPEVTQTPSHQVTQMGQEVILRCVPISNHLYFYWYRQILGQKVEFLVSFYNNEISEKSEIFDDQFSVERPDGSNFTLKIRSTKLEDSAMYFCASGGLAGWQLTDTQYFGPGTRLTVL.

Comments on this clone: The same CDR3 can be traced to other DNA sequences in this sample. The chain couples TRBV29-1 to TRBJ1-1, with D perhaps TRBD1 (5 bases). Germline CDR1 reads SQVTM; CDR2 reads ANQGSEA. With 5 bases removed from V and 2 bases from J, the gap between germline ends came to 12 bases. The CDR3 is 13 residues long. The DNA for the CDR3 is TGCAGCGTTTCCCAGGGAGGTAACACTGAAGCTTTCTTT. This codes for CSVSQGGNTEAFF.

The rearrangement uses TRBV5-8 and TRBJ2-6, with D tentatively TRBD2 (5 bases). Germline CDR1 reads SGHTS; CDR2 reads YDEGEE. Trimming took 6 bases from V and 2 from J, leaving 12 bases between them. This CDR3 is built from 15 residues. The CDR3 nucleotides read TGTGCCAGCACCCGAGGAGCGGCTGGGGCCAACGTCCTGACTTTC. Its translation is CASTRGAAGANVLTF.

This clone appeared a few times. The CDR3 spells CASIRLREGTDTQYF. CDR3 DNA sequence: TGTGCCAGCATCCGTCTCAGGGAAGGCACAGATACGCAGTATTTT. The gene calls are TRBV5-8 and TRBJ2-3; TRBD1 might be the D (5 bases). Germline CDR1 is SGHTS and CDR2 is YDEGEE. The CDR3 is 15 amino acids. The V end was cut by 6 bases, the J end by 1 base, with 15 bases between.

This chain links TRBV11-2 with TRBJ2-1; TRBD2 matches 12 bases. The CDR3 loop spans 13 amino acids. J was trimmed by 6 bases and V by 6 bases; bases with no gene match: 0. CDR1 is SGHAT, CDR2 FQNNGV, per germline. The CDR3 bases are TGTGCCAGCAGACTAGCGGGGGGCAATGAGCAGTTCTTC. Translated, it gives CASRLAGGNEQFF.

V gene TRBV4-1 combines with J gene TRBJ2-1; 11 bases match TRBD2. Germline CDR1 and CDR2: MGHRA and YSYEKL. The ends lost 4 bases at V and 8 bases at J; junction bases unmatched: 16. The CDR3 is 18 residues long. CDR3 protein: CASSPRVTQGTSGDEQFF. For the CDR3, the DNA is TGCGCCAGCAGCCCGCGGGTAACTCAGGGGACTAGCGGCGATGAGCAGTTCTTC.

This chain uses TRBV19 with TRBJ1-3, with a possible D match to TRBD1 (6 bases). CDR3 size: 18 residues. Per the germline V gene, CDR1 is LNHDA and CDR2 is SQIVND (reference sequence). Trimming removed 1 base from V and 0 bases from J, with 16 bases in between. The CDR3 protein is CASSIVGGAVYSGNTIYF. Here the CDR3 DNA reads TGTGCCAGTAGTATAGTGGGGGGGGCGGTTTACTCTGGAAACACCATATATTTT.